This TCR beta chain was recovered during a study of response to subunit inactivated influenza vaccine. Study results and limitations: Authors suggested each seasonal flu vaccination may recruit only limited numbers of new T cells.

MiXCR was run by TCRdb on the RT-PCR reads, yielding one entry per CDR3 protein. The repertoire holds some 640,000 distinct CDR3 sequences, about 14% seen once, with 6.5% to 8.5% in the top ten. The germline V and J ends were trimmed by 0 bases and 3 bases, with 8 bases remaining between them. Germline V lookup: CDR1 SGDLS, CDR2 YYNGEE. The CDR3 contains 14 residues. Comment on this clonotype: No antigen is known for it.

This sequence was found in a man aged 45-65 years who received an inactivated influenza vaccine. V gene TRBV9 combines with J gene TRBJ2-3; D gene ambiguous. The starting material was PBMCs from blood, obtained 14 to 15 days before vaccination. CDR3 loop: CASSVEGRTDTQYF. DNA for the CDR3: TGTGCCAGCAGCGTAGAGGGCAGGACAGATACGCAGTATTTT.